This T cell receptor beta chain was sequenced in a study of preoperative IRX-2 immunotherapy in early breast cancer. As for treatment: preoperative locoregional IRX-2 cytokine immunotherapy. This phase Ib study tested locoregional IRX-2 cytokine immunotherapy given before surgery. The germline V gene has CDR1 KGHSH and CDR2 LQKENI. This CDR3 region has 15 residues. V was clipped by 4 bases and J by 3 bases; unmatched bases: 8. Libraries were prepared by immunoSEQ multiplex PCR; TCRdb keeps only in-frame clonotypes and omits some of them. The data contain approximately 100,000 clones, 80% to 90% of them singletons.

The chain links TRBV18 to TRBJ2-7, with 8 bases that match TRBD1. The sequence was collected from a human donor with breast cancer. The sequenced sample was tumor tissue, obtained after IRX-2 immunotherapy. The CDR3 loop reads CASSQSTGDHYEQYF. CDR3 DNA sequence: TGTGCCAGCTCACAATCGACAGGGGACCACTACGAGCAGTACTTC. The full variable domain, completed using reference TRBV18 and TRBJ2-7, is NAGVMQNPRHLVRRRGQEARLRCSPMKGHSHVYWYRQLPEEGLKFMVYLQKENIIDESGMPKERFSAEFPKEGPSILRIQQVVRGDSAAYFCASSQSTGDHYEQYFGPGTRLTVT.